Reported below is one TCR beta chain. What it recognizes is unknown. CD8+ and CD4+ T cells taken from blood had their TCR beta sequenced. The multiple sclerosis controls were treatment-naive patients, and their relapsing-remitting disease was stable or active. V shed 6 bases and J shed 2 bases, with 22 bases lying between them. This CDR3 is 16 amino acids long. Germline CDR1 is DFQATT and CDR2 is SNEGSKA (reference sequence). The sample comes from a study of CD8 T cells in Susac syndrome. Study observations and caveats: The study recognized that the number of individuals in its TCR sequencing and HLA analysis was relatively small.

RNA, at about 0.5 to 1 ug, was reverse transcribed with random hexamers. Coverage of TCR beta CDR3 amplification by immunoSEQ multiplex PCR extended to 54 Vbeta and 13 Jbeta. TCRdb re-called the immunoSEQ multiplex PCR reads with MiXCR, one entry per CDR3 protein. The sample includes about 290,000 distinct CDR3 sequences, 65% to 90% of them seen just once. The sequence derives from a human donor with multiple sclerosis. Sequencing was done on a sample of CD8+ T cells from PBMCs. The chain uses TRBV20-1 and TRBJ1-1; D unclear. The CDR3, as DNA: TGCAGTGCCCCCTTGCTGGGCTTTAAATTCAACACTGAAGCTTTCTTT. Translation: CSAPLLGFKFNTEAFF.